This TCR beta chain was recorded in a study of blood T cell repertoires in COVID-19. TCRdb's copy holds only in-frame clones and misses some; the assay was immunoSEQ multiplex PCR. The sample lists about 170,000 clones; more than 85% were seen once. This clone was seen a few times. This TCR came from a human donor with acute COVID-19. The donor label of this sample is uncertain. Sequencing was performed on PBMCs or T cells enriched from blood (not recorded which).

The CDR3 nucleotides are TGTGCCACCAGTGATGGACAGACCAACACCGGGGAGCTGTTTTTT. It codes for CATSDGQTNTGELFF. J is TRBJ2-2 and V is TRBV24-1, with TRBD1 as a possible D gene (6 bases). Trimming pared 3 bases from V and 2 bases from J, leaving 9 bases between. The germline V gene encodes CDR1 KGHDR and CDR2 SFDVKD. The CDR3 runs to 15 residues.